Here is one TCR beta chain with its context. What it binds is not known. These data originate in a study of cytomegalovirus exposure and HLA in healthy donors. Findings and limits, study-wide: Earlier analysis yielded a pattern in which most TCR beta V segments were productive about 87% or about 30% of the time. Analysis was carried out at a later point, and it linked a missense DCLRE1C variant to TCR beta V- and J-gene trimming.

Germline assignment: CDR1 MRHNA and CDR2 SNTAGT. The V gene end was trimmed by 7 bases and the J gene end by 2 bases; junction bases not matched to a gene: 2. CDR3 length: 15 residues. The PCR was carried out with 60 Vbeta primers and 13 Jbeta primers. The assay was immunoSEQ multiplex PCR, and TCRdb's table has in-frame clones only and misses some. The table lists tens of thousands of clones, 65% to 85% of them singletons, with approximately 2.4% in the top ten. V and J are TRBV6-4 and TRBJ2-1; 13 bases are shared with TRBD2. Sequencing was performed on PBMCs. This clonotype was sampled from a female donor in good health and CMV-seronegative. For the CDR3, the DNA is TGTGCCAGCAAGGGACTAGCGGGGCCCTACAATGAGCAGTTCTTC. Amino acids: CASKGLAGPYNEQFF.